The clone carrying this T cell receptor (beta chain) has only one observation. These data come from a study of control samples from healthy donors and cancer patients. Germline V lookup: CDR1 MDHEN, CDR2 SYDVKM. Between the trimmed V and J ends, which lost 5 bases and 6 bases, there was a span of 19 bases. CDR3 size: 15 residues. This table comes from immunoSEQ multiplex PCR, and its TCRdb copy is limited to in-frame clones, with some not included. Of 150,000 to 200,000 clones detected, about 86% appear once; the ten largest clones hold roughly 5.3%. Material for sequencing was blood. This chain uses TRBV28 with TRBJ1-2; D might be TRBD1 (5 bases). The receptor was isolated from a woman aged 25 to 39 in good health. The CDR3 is CASSEERGVTNGYTF. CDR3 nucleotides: TGTGCCAGCAGTGAAGAGAGGGGAGTCACTAATGGCTACACCTTC.